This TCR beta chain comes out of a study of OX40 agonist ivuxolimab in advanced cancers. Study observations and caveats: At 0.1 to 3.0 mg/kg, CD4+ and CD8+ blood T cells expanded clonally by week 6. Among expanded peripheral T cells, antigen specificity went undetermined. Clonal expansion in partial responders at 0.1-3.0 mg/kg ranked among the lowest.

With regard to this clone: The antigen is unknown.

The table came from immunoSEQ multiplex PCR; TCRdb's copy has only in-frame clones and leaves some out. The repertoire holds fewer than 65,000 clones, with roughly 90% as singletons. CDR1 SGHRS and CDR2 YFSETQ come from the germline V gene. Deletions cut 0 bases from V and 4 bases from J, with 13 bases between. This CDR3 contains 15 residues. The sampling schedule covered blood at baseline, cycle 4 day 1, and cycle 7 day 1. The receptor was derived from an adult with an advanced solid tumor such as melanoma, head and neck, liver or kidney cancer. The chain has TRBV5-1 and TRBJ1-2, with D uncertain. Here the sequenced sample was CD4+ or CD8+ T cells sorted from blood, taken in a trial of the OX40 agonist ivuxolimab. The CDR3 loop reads CASSLEVSSTYGYTF. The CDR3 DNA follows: TGCGCCAGCAGCTTGGAGGTCAGCTCTACCTATGGCTACACCTTC.